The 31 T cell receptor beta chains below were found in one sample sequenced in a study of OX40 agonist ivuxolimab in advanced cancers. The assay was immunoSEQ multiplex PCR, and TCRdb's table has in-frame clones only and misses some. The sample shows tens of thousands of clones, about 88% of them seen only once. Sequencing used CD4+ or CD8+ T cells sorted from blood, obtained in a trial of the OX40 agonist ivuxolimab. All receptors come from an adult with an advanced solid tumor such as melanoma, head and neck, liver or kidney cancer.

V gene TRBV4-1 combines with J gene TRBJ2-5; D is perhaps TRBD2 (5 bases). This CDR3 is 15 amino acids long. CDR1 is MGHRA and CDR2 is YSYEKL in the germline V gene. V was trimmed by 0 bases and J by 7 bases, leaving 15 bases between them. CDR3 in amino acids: CASSQDRGRGGTQYF. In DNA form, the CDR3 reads TGCGCCAGCAGCCAAGATCGAGGGAGAGGTGGGACCCAGTACTTC.

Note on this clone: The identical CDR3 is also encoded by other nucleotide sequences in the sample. CDR3 sequence: CASSRDNTDTQYF. The CDR3, as DNA: TGTGCCAGCAGCCGGGACAACACAGATACGCAGTATTTT. The chain links TRBV2 to TRBJ2-3, with a weak D call TRBD1 (6 bases). The CDR3 contains 13 residues. The germline V and J ends were trimmed by 6 bases and 2 bases, with 9 bases remaining between them. Germline values: CDR1 SNHLY, CDR2 FYNNEI.

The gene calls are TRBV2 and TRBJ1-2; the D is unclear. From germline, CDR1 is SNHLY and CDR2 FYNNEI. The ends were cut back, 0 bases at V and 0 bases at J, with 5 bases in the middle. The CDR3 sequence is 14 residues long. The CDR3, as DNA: TGTGCCAGCAGTGAAGCAAGGGCTAACTATGGCTACACCTTC. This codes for CASSEARANYGYTF. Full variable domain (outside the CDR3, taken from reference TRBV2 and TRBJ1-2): EPEVTQTPSHQVTQMGQEVILRCVPISNHLYFYWYRQILGQKVEFLVSFYNNEISEKSEIFDDQFSVERPDGSNFTLKIRSTKLEDSAMYFCASSEARANYGYTFGSGTRLTVV.

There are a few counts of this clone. CDR3 sequence: CATNTASYGYTF. The CDR3 nucleotides read TGTGCCACCAACACGGCCTCCTATGGCTACACCTTC. The chain recombines TRBV28 with TRBJ1-2; D is ambiguous. This CDR3 region has 12 residues. The V gene lost 10 bases and the J gene lost 4 bases, with 13 bases spanning the gap. Germline CDR1 and CDR2: MDHEN and SYDVKM.

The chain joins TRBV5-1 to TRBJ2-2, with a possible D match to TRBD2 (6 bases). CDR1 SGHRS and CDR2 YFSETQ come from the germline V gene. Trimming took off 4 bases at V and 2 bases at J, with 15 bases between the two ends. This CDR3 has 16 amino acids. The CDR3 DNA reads TGCGCCAGCAGCCCCCTCGGCGGGACCAACACCGGGGAGCTGTTTTTT. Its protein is CASSPLGGTNTGELFF. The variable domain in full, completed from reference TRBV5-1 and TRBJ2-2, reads KAGVTQTPRYLIKTRGQQVTLSCSPISGHRSVSWYQQTPGQGLQFLFEYFSETQRNKGNFPGRFSGRQFSNSRSEMNVSTLELGDSALYLCASSPLGGTNTGELFFGEGSRLTVL.

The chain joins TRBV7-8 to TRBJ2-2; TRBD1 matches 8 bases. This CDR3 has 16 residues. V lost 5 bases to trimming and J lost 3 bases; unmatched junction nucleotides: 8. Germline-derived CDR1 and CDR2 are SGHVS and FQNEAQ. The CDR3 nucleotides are TGTGCCAGCAGCCTCAGACAGGGGCGGTACACCGGGGAGCTGTTTTTT. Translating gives CASSLRQGRYTGELFF.

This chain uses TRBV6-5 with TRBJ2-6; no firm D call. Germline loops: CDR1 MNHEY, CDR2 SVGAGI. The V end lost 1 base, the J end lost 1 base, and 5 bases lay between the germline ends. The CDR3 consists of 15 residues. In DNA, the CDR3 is TGTGCCAGCAGTTACTGGGGATCTGGGGCCAACGTCCTGACTTTC. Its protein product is CASSYWGSGANVLTF.

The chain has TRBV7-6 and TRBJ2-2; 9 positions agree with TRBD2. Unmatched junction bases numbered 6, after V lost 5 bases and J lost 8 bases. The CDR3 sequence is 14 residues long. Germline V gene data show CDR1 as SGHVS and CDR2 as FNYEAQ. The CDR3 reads CASSLSGRSGELFF. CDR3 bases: TGTGCCAGCAGCCTTAGCGGGAGATCTGGGGAGCTGTTTTTT.

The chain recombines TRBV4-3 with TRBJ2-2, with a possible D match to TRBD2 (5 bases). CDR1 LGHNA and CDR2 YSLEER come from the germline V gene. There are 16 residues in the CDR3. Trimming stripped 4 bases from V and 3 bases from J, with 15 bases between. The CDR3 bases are TGCGCCAGCAGCCGGCGGGCAGGTACACACACCGGGGAGCTGTTTTTT. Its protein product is CASSRRAGTHTGELFF.

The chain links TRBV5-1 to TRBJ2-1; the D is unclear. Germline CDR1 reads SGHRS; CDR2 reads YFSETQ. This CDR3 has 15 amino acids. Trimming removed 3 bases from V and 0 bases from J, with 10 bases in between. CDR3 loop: CASSSGFSSYNEQFF. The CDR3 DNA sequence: TGCGCCAGCAGCTCCGGGTTTAGCTCCTACAATGAGCAGTTCTTC.

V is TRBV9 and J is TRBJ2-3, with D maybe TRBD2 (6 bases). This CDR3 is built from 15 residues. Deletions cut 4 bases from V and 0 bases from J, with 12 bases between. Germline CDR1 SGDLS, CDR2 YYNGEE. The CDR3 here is CASSPGTHSTDTQYF. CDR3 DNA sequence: TGTGCCAGCAGCCCCGGGACTCACAGCACAGATACGCAGTATTTT.

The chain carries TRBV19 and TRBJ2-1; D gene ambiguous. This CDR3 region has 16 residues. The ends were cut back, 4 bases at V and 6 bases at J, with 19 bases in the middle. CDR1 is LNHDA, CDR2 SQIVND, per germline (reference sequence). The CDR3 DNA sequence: TGTGCCAGTAGTAACCTCGGGTCTTCCCAACGCAATGAGCAGTTCTTC. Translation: CASSNLGSSQRNEQFF.

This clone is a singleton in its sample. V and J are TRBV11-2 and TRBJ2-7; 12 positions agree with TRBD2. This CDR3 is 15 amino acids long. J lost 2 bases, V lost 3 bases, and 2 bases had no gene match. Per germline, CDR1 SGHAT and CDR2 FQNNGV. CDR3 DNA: TGTGCCAGCAGCTTTGGACTAGCGGGAACCTACGAGCAGTACTTC. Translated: CASSFGLAGTYEQYF.

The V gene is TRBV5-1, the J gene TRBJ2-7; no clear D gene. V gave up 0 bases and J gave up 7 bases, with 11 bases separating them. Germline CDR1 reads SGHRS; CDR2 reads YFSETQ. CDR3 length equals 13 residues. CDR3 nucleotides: TGCGCCAGCAGCTTGGGCCTGGAGCTAGAGCAGTACTTC. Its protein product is CASSLGLELEQYF. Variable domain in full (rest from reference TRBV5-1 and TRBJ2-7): KAGVTQTPRYLIKTRGQQVTLSCSPISGHRSVSWYQQTPGQGLQFLFEYFSETQRNKGNFPGRFSGRQFSNSRSEMNVSTLELGDSALYLCASSLGLELEQYFGPGTRLTVT.

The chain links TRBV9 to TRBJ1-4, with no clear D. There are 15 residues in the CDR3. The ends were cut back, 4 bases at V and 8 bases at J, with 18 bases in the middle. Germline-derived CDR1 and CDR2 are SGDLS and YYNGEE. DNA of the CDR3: TGTGCCAGCAGCCCGCGGGGAGTCCTACCCGAAAAACTGTTTTTT. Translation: CASSPRGVLPEKLFF.

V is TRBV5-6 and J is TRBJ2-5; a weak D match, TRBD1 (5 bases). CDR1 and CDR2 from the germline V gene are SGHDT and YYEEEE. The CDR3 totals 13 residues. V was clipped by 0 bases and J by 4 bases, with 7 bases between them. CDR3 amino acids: CASSLVRGETQYF. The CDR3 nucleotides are TGTGCCAGCAGCTTGGTTAGGGGAGAGACCCAGTACTTC.

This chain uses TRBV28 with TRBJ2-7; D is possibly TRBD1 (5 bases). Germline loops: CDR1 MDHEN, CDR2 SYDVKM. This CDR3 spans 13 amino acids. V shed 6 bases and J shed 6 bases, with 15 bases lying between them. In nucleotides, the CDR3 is TGTGCCAGCAGCCCCTGGCAGGGCCCCGAGCAGTACTTC. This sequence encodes CASSPWQGPEQYF.

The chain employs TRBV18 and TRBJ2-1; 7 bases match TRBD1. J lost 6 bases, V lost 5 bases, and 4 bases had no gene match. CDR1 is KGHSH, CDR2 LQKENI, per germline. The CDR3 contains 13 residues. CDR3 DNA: TGTGCCAGCTCATCGACAGGGCCCAATGAGCAGTTCTTC. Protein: CASSSTGPNEQFF.

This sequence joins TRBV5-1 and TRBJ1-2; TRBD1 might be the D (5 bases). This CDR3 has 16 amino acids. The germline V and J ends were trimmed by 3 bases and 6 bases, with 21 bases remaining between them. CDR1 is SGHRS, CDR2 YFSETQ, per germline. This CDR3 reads CASSSGPNRNGDGYTF. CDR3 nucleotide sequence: TGCGCCAGCAGCTCTGGACCGAACAGGAATGGTGATGGCTACACCTTC.

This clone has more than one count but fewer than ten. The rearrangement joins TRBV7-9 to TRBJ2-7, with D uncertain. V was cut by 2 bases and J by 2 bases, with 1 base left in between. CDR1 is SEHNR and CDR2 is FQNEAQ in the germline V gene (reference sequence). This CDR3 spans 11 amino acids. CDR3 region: CASSLTYEQYF. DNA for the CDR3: TGTGCCAGCAGCTTAACCTACGAGCAGTACTTC.

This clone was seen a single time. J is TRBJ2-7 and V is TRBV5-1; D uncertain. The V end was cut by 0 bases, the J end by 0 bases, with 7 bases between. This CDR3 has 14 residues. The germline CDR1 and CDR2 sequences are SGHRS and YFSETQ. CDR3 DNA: TGCGCCAGCAGCTTGGTGCTCAGCTCCTACGAGCAGTACTTC. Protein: CASSLVLSSYEQYF.

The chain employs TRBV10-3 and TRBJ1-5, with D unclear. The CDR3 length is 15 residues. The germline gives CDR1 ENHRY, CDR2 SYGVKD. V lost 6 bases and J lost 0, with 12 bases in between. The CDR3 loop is CAIRDGRSSNQPQHF. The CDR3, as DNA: TGTGCCATCAGAGATGGACGGTCTAGCAATCAGCCCCAGCATTTT.

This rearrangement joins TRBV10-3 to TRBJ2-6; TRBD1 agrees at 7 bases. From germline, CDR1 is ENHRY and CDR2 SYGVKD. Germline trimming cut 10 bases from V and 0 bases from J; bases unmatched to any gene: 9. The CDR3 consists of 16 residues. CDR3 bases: TGTGCCAGCCGGGACAGCCTTTACTCTGGGGCCAACGTCCTGACTTTC. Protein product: CASRDSLYSGANVLTF.

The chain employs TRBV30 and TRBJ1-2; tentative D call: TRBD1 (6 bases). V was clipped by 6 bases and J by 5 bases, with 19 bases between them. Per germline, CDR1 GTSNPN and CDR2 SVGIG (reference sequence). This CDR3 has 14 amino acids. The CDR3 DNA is TGTGCCTGCCTTCCTGGGGGGCAGGGATATGGCTACACCTTC. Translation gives CACLPGGQGYGYTF.

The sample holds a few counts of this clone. The CDR3 sequence: CASRLAGGDEQYF. The CDR3 nucleotides read TGTGCCAGCAGGTTAGCGGGAGGGGATGAGCAGTACTTC. This chain connects TRBV6-1 to TRBJ2-7; 11 positions match TRBD2. Looked up from germline, CDR1 is MNHNS and CDR2 is SASEGT. This CDR3 is 13 amino acids long. The V segment lost 6 bases and the J segment 7 bases; nucleotides outside the gene matches: 5.

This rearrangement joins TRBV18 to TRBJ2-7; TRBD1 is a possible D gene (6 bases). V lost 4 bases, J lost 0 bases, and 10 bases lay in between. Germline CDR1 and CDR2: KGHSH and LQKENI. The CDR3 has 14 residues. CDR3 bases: TGTGCCAGCTCACGGGGGCTCTACTCCTACGAGCAGTACTTC. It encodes CASSRGLYSYEQYF.

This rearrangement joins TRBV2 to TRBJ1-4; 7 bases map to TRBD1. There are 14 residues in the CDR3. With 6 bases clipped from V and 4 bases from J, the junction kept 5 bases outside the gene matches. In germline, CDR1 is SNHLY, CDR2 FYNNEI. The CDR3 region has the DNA TGTGCCAGCAGGGTGGGACAGAATAATGAAAAACTGTTTTTT. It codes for CASRVGQNNEKLFF.

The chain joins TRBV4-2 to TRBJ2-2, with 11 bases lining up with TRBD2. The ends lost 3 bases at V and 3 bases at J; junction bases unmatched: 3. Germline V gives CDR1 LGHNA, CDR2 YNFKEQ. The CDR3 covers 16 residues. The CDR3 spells CASSHTSGSDTGELFF. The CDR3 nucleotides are TGTGCCAGCAGCCACACTAGCGGGAGTGACACCGGGGAGCTGTTTTTT.

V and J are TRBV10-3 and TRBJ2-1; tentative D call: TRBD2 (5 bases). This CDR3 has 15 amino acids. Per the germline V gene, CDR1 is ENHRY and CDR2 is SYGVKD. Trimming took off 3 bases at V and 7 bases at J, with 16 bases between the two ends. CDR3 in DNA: TGTGCCATCAGTGATCCAGCGGTCAGAGGGAATGAGCAGTTCTTC. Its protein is CAISDPAVRGNEQFF.

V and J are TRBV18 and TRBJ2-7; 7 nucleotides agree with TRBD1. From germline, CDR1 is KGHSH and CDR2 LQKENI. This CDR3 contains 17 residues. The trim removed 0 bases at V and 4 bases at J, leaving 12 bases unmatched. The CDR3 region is CASSPPVGEGGRYEQYF. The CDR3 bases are TGTGCCAGCTCACCACCGGTTGGAGAAGGGGGCCGGTACGAGCAGTACTTC.

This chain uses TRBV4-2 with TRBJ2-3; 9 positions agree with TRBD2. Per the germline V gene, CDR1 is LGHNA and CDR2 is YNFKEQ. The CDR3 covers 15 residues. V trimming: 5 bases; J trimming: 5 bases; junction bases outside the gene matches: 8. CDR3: CASSYLAGERDTQYF. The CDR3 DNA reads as TGTGCCAGCAGCTACTTAGCGGGAGAGCGAGATACGCAGTATTTT.